The clone carrying this TCR beta chain was picked up one time. Antigen: not known. The data were obtained in a study of cytomegalovirus exposure and HLA in healthy donors. Findings and caveats of the study: For cytomegalovirus status, the classifier reportedly gave diagnoses with high specificity and sensitivity. TCR beta V- and J-gene trimming was later associated with a missense DCLRE1C variant. TCR beta sequences reportedly predicted most subjects' HLA-A and HLA-B alleles accurately.

The V end was cut by 5 bases, the J end by 5 bases, with 9 bases between. CDR1 is SGHTA, CDR2 FQGNSA, per germline. The CDR3 runs 12 residues. The PCR contained 60 Vbeta and 13 Jbeta primers. Method: immunoSEQ multiplex PCR; TCRdb's copy keeps in-frame clones and lacks some. The data contain roughly 99,000 clones, around 80% of them singletons. J is TRBJ1-1 and V is TRBV7-2; D call uncertain. The sequence was obtained from a male donor in good health and CMV-seropositive. The sample taken for sequencing was PBMCs. The CDR3 DNA is TGTGCCAGCAGCCCAGGACTTACTGAAGCTTTCTTT. As protein: CASSPGLTEAFF. The entire variable domain, with the rest obtained from reference TRBV7-2 and TRBJ1-1, is as follows: GAGVSQSPSNKVTEKGKDVELRCDPISGHTALYWYRQSLGQGLEFLIYFQGNSAPDKSGLPSDRFSAERTGGSVSTLTIQRTQQEDSAVYLCASSPGLTEAFFGQGTRLTVV.